This T cell receptor beta chain was sequenced during a study of T cell changes during pregnancy in multiple sclerosis. Germline V gene lookup returns CDR1 SGHTA and CDR2 FQGNSA. With V trimmed by 5 bases and J by 3 bases, 10 bases remained unmatched. The CDR3 has 17 residues. Profiled with immunoSEQ multiplex PCR; TCRdb holds only in-frame clones, not every one. The data hold 55,000 to 75,000 clones, with 91% observed a single time. The chain employs TRBV7-2 and TRBJ1-2, with 12 bases fitting TRBD1. Specimen: peripheral blood, collected after pregnancy. The TCR sequence derives from a female donor in good health, enrolled as a control in a pregnancy study. CDR3 sequence: CASSAPGQGAIDYGYTF. The CDR3 DNA reads TGTGCCAGCAGCGCGCCGGGACAGGGGGCCATAGACTATGGCTACACCTTC.